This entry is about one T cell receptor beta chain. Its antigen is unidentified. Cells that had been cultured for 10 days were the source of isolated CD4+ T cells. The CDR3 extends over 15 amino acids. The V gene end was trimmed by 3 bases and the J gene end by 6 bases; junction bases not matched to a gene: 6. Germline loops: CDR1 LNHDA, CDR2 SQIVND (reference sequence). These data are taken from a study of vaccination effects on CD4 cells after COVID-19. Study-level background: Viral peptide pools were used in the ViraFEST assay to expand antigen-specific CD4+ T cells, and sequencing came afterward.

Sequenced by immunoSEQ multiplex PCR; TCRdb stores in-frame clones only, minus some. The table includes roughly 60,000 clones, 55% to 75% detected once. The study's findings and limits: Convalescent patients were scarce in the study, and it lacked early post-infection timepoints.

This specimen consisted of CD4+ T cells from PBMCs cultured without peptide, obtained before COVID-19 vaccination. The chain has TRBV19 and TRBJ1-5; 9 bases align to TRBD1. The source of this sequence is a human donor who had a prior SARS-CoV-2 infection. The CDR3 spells CASSIGTGRRQPQHF. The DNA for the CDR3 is TGTGCCAGTAGTATCGGGACAGGGAGGCGTCAGCCCCAGCATTTT.